This TCR beta chain emerged from a study of blood T cell repertoires in COVID-19. Assay used: immunoSEQ multiplex PCR; TCRdb lists only in-frame clones, some missing. The sample has a few hundred thousand clones; approximately 90% are singletons. This TCR came from a woman aged 40 to 50 with acute COVID-19. Sequencing was performed on PBMCs or T cells enriched from blood (not recorded which).

This CDR3 reads CAWVRRTEAFF. The CDR3 coding sequence is TGTGCCTGGGTGAGGAGGACTGAAGCTTTCTTT. This chain links TRBV30 with TRBJ1-1; D not certain. V lost 5 bases and J 5 bases, leaving 9 bases between the germline ends. Germline V gene data show CDR1 as GTSNPN and CDR2 as SVGIG (reference sequence). CDR3 length equals 11 residues.